This passage covers 18 T cell receptor beta chains from one sample sequenced in a study of blood T cell repertoires in COVID-19 (TCRdb year 2020). The method behind the library was the immunoSEQ multiplex PCR assay. TCRdb obtained this table from immuneACCESS and retained in-frame rearrangements with V and J assigned. These tables miss some clones; where compared with another copy, unresolved V genes account for less than half of the shortfall, and the remainder is unexplained. The table for this sample lists some 280,000 clones; around 91% of them were counted only once. In total, the top ten clones hold roughly an eighth of the sample. Specimen: peripheral blood. The receptors come from a woman aged 55-69 years with acute or convalescent COVID-19.

Regarding this clone: The junction departs from germline at one end; a sequencing error may be responsible. The chain joins TRBV7-7 to TRBJ2-5, with 10 bases identical to TRBD1. Looked up from germline, CDR1 is SSHAT and CDR2 is FNYEAQ (reference sequence). This CDR3 has 15 residues. CDR3 nucleotide sequence: TGTGCTAGCAGCTTAATTGGACAGGGGGAAGAGACCCAGTACTTC. This encodes CASSLIGQGEETQYF.

The gene calls are TRBV19 and TRBJ2-1; 7 nucleotides line up with TRBD1. Per germline, CDR1 LNHDA and CDR2 SQIVND (reference sequence). This CDR3 contains 14 residues. V gave up 6 bases and J gave up 8 bases; unmatched junction bases: 10. The CDR3 DNA is TGTGCCAGTAGCCCGGGACAGACCTCGGATGAGCAGTTCTTC. Its protein product is CASSPGQTSDEQFF. Full variable domain (rest looked up from reference TRBV19 and TRBJ2-1): DGGITQSPKYLFRKEGQNVTLSCEQNLNHDAMYWYRQDPGQGLRLIYYSQIVNDFQKGDIAEGYSVSREKKESFPLTVTSAQKNPTAFYLCASSPGQTSDEQFFGPGTRLTVL.

The chain combines TRBV4-2 with TRBJ1-1; 7 bases are shared with TRBD1. The V gene's germline CDR1 is LGHNA and CDR2 YNFKEQ. With 3 bases clipped from V and 0 bases from J, the junction kept 7 bases outside the gene matches. The CDR3 loop spans 16 amino acids. The chain's CDR3 is CASSHPMTGMNTEAFF. CDR3 DNA sequence: TGTGCCAGCAGCCACCCCATGACAGGGATGAACACTGAAGCTTTCTTT.

This sequence joins TRBV18 and TRBJ2-4, with D possibly being TRBD2 (5 bases). Trimming stripped 0 bases from V and 0 bases from J, with 12 bases between. This CDR3 region has 17 residues. The germline gives CDR1 KGHSH, CDR2 LQKENI. The CDR3 DNA is TGTGCCAGCTCACCACCGGGCGAGCGGATAGCCAAAAACATTCAGTACTTC. Translating it yields CASSPPGERIAKNIQYF.

The chain employs TRBV5-4 and TRBJ2-3; possible D gene TRBD1, 5 bases. Per germline, CDR1 SGHNT and CDR2 YYREEE (reference sequence). The CDR3 sequence is 12 residues long. V was shortened by 2 bases and J by 12 bases, with 13 bases between the two germline ends. Here the CDR3 DNA reads TGTGCCAGCAGCTTACCCCAGGGCGCTCAGTATTTT. Amino acids: CASSLPQGAQYF. The whole variable domain, remainder taken from reference TRBV5-4 and TRBJ2-3, is ETGVTQSPTHLIKTRGQQVTLRCSSQSGHNTVSWYQQALGQGPQFIFQYYREEENGRGNFPPRFSGLQFPNYSSELNVNALELDDSALYLCASSLPQGAQYFGPGTRLTVL.

This chain connects TRBV7-9 to TRBJ2-5; D possibly corresponds to TRBD2 (5 bases). CDR1 and CDR2 (germline): SEHNR, FQNEAQ (reference sequence). This CDR3 is 13 amino acids long. V dropped 4 bases and J dropped 9 bases, with 15 bases sitting between them. The CDR3 DNA follows: TGTGCCAGCAGCTCGGGGTATTCTGGGGCCCAGTACTTC. It is translated as CASSSGYSGAQYF.

V usage is TRBV11-2 and J usage is TRBJ2-1; 9 nucleotides align to TRBD2. Trimming removed 0 bases from V and 0 bases from J; junction bases left unmatched: 6. Germline V gene sequence: CDR1 SGHAT, CDR2 FQNNGV. The CDR3 length is 18 residues. The CDR3 coding sequence is TGTGCCAGCAGCTTAGATCGAGCGGGAGGCCACTCCTACAATGAGCAGTTCTTC. This codes for CASSLDRAGGHSYNEQFF. Full variable domain (remainder filled in from reference TRBV11-2 and TRBJ2-1): EAGVAQSPRYKIIEKRQSVAFWCNPISGHATLYWYQQILGQGPKLLIQFQNNGVVDDSQLPKDRFSAERLKGVDSTLKIQPAKLEDSAVYLCASSLDRAGGHSYNEQFFGPGTRLTVL.

The CDR3 region is CASSPGGYAGYTF. In nucleotides, the CDR3 is TGTGCCAGCAGCCCTGGCGGCTACGCTGGCTACACCTTC. The V call is TRBV5-6, the J call TRBJ1-2, with D unclear. Germline CDR1 is SGHDT and CDR2 is YYEEEE. Trimming took 4 bases from V and 7 from J, leaving 14 bases between them. This CDR3 is 13 amino acids long.

This chain connects TRBV28 to TRBJ2-7; tentative D call: TRBD2 (5 bases). Germline values: CDR1 MDHEN, CDR2 SYDVKM. The V gene lost 8 bases and the J gene lost 2 bases, with 13 bases spanning the gap. The CDR3 runs to 13 residues. The CDR3 region has the DNA TGTGCCAGCTTCTCGAGGGTCGCCTACGAGCAGTACTTC. This gives the protein CASFSRVAYEQYF.

The chain recombines TRBV24-1 with TRBJ2-3; 11 positions agree with TRBD1. V shed 6 bases and J 5 bases; nucleotides not matched to a gene: 6. From germline, CDR1 is KGHDR and CDR2 SFDVKD. The CDR3 sequence is 15 residues long. CDR3 region: CATSQWDRGGDTQYF. The CDR3 nucleotides read TGTGCCACCAGTCAGTGGGACAGGGGGGGAGATACGCAGTATTTT.

The chain carries TRBV6-5 and TRBJ1-1, with a tentative D call TRBD1 (6 bases). The CDR3 has 16 residues. V was clipped by 0 bases and J by 5 bases, with 16 bases between them. Germline assignment: CDR1 MNHEY and CDR2 SVGAGI. For the CDR3, the DNA is TGTGCCAGCAGTTACTCGGGTGGGGGCTGGGGGACTGAAGCTTTCTTT. It encodes CASSYSGGGWGTEAFF.

J is TRBJ1-3 and V is TRBV30; D is unresolved. Germline V CDR1 and CDR2: GTSNPN, SVGIG (reference sequence). This CDR3 contains 16 residues. Trimming pared 5 bases from V and 0 bases from J, leaving 17 bases between. CDR3 nucleotides: TGTGCCTGGTCCCTCCGAGGTACCGTCTCTGGAAACACCATATATTTT. Protein product: CAWSLRGTVSGNTIYF.

V is TRBV18 and J is TRBJ1-3, with a possible D match to TRBD1 (6 bases). CDR1 is KGHSH, CDR2 LQKENI, per germline. This CDR3 has 18 residues. Trimming stripped 3 bases from V and 0 bases from J, with 18 bases between. In DNA form, the CDR3 reads TGTGCCAGCTCACCTGGGGCCGGGGGGCGAAGCTCTGGAAACACCATATATTTT. Translated, it gives CASSPGAGGRSSGNTIYF.

The rearrangement uses TRBV7-8 and TRBJ1-6, with 10 bases identical to TRBD1. CDR1 and CDR2 from the germline V gene are SGHVS and FQNEAQ. V shed 2 bases, J shed 5 bases, and the junction held 9 bases outside the gene matches. The CDR3 has 18 residues. The CDR3 DNA reads as TGTGCCAGCAGCTTATTCCCGGACAGGGGGGATGATAATTCACCCCTCCACTTT. This gives the protein CASSLFPDRGDDNSPLHF.

The sample holds one count of this clone. For the CDR3, the DNA is TGTGCCAGCAGTTACCCACCAGGAGAGACCCAGTACTTC. Its protein is CASSYPPGETQYF. This chain links TRBV6-6 with TRBJ2-5; D is uncertain. Trimming removed 2 bases at V and 4 bases at J, with 8 bases between. The CDR3 has 13 amino acids. In germline, CDR1 is MNHNY, CDR2 SVGAGI (reference sequence).

The CDR3 protein is CASSQDPGQFTGELFF. CDR3 bases: TGTGCCAGCAGCCAAGATCCCGGACAGTTCACCGGGGAGCTGTTTTTT. The chain uses TRBV14 and TRBJ2-2, with D possibly matching TRBD1 (6 bases). CDR3 length: 16 amino acids. The V end was cut by 0 bases, the J end by 4 bases, with 12 bases between. Germline CDR1 and CDR2: SGHDN and FVKESK.

V gene TRBV7-2 combines with J gene TRBJ1-1; the D gene is possibly TRBD1 (5 bases). The germline gives CDR1 SGHTA, CDR2 FQGNSA. V was shortened by 8 bases and J by 1 base, with 11 bases between the two germline ends. This CDR3 is built from 13 residues. The CDR3 is CASRRGRNTEAFF. The CDR3 DNA reads as TGTGCCAGCCGTCGGGGGAGGAACACTGAAGCTTTCTTT. Filled out from reference TRBV7-2 and TRBJ1-1, the complete variable domain reads GAGVSQSPSNKVTEKGKDVELRCDPISGHTALYWYRQSLGQGLEFLIYFQGNSAPDKSGLPSDRFSAERTGGSVSTLTIQRTQQEDSAVYLCASRRGRNTEAFFGQGTRLTVV.

This chain links TRBV4-2 with TRBJ2-7; weak D call: TRBD1 (6 bases). The CDR3 runs 15 residues. Deletions cut 0 bases from V and 2 bases from J, with 11 bases between. The V gene's germline CDR1 is LGHNA and CDR2 YNFKEQ. CDR3 in amino acids: CASSQDPTGTYEQYF. The DNA of the CDR3 is TGTGCCAGCAGCCAAGATCCGACAGGTACCTACGAGCAGTACTTC.